This T cell receptor beta chain was obtained from a study of cytomegalovirus exposure and HLA in healthy donors. The study ran its PCR with 60 Vbeta and 13 Jbeta primers. Only in-frame clones appear in the TCRdb table, and some are missing; sequencing was by immunoSEQ multiplex PCR. The sample has a few hundred thousand clones; around 90% are singletons. This clone was picked up one time. The germline V gene has CDR1 SQVTM and CDR2 ANQGSEA. The ends were cut back, 3 bases at V and 0 bases at J, with 18 bases in the middle. This CDR3 has 17 residues. The chain employs TRBV29-1 and TRBJ2-1; D gene ambiguous. This receptor was obtained from a girl aged 2 to 10 in good health and CMV-seronegative. The source material was PBMCs. The CDR3 nucleotides are TGCAGCGTTGAGAAGTGGGTCGGCCGGAGCTCCTACAATGAGCAGTTCTTC. Its protein is CSVEKWVGRSSYNEQFF.